This T cell receptor beta chain is from a study of blood T cell repertoires in COVID-19. Study in general: Researchers got acute and convalescent COVID-19 samples from the United States, Italy and Spain. Sample material is recorded as cDNA or gDNA derived from T cells, B-cell-depleted T cells, or PBMCs.

Per the original methods: Reference gene primer amplification gave estimated nucleated cell counts. Assay: immunoSEQ multiplex PCR; the TCRdb copy retains only in-frame clones and omits some. From that table come the V and J calls and clone size; the DNA was used to work out D and trimming. In the table there are 110,000 to 150,000 clones, about 83% of which are singletons. The CDR3 is made up of 16 amino acids. Germline V CDR1 and CDR2: ENHRY, SYGVKD. Deletions cut 0 bases from V and 1 base from J, with 9 bases between. The specimen was peripheral blood. The TCR originated in a woman between 35 and 50 years old with acute or convalescent COVID-19. This rearrangement joins TRBV10-3 to TRBJ1-4; the D is unclear. CDR3 coding DNA: TGTGCCATCAGTGAGTCGAGCCGGGAAACTAATGAAAAACTGTTTTTT. Its translation: CAISESSRETNEKLFF.